The clone carrying this T cell receptor (beta chain) occurred many times. This CDR3 has 19 amino acids. V was clipped by 7 bases and J by 0 bases, with 23 bases between them. CDR1 and CDR2 (germline): SGHRS, YFSETQ. These data come from a study of T-cell memory formation after mild COVID-19. TCRdb re-derived calls from the 5' RACE reads in MiXCR, one entry per CDR3 protein. Of about 150,000 distinct CDR3 sequences in the sample, approximately 5.7% were seen once. The sequence derives from an adult woman who had mild COVID-19 (a few samples of this study predate the infection). Cell type and time point are not known. The rearrangement joins TRBV5-1 to TRBJ2-6, with a tentative D call TRBD2 (5 bases). Sequences were obtained from PBMCs or a T cell subset sorted from them (not recorded which). The CDR3 protein is CASGGGGTAHTSGANVLTF. As DNA, the CDR3 is TGCGCCAGCGGAGGAGGAGGAACAGCTCACACCTCTGGGGCCAACGTCCTGACTTTC.